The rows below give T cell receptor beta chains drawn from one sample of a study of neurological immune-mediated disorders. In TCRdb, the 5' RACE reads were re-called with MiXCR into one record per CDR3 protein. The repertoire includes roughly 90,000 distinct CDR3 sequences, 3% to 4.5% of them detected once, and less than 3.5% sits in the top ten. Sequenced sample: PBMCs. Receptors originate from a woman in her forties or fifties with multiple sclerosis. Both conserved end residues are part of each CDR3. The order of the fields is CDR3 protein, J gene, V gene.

CDR3aa: CASRPGATDTQYF
j_gene: TRBJ2-3
v_gene: TRBV5-1

CDR3aa: CASSLVAGGYNEQFF
j_gene: TRBJ2-1
v_gene: TRBV5-1

CDR3aa: CAISEPEQGTPLHF
j_gene: TRBJ1-6
v_gene: TRBV10-3

CDR3aa: CSARGLAGGPFNEQFF
j_gene: TRBJ2-1
v_gene: TRBV20-1

CDR3aa: CAIRAVQGNTDTQYF
j_gene: TRBJ2-3
v_gene: TRBV10-3

CDR3aa: CSGLAGGTEAFF
j_gene: TRBJ1-1
v_gene: TRBV29-1

CDR3aa: CASSLRLAGGPGELFF
j_gene: TRBJ2-2
v_gene: TRBV5-4

CDR3aa: CSARWGGPNDEQFF
j_gene: TRBJ2-1
v_gene: TRBV20-1

CDR3aa: CASSRDRNTEAFF
j_gene: TRBJ1-1
v_gene: TRBV12-3/TRBV12-4

CDR3aa: CASSSTWQTSYEQYF
j_gene: TRBJ2-7
v_gene: TRBV7-2

CDR3aa: CASSLASGGQETQYF
j_gene: TRBJ2-5
v_gene: TRBV5-1

CDR3aa: CASSFASGGAREQYF
j_gene: TRBJ2-7
v_gene: TRBV12-3/TRBV12-4

CDR3aa: CASSPTGQGTGGYTF
j_gene: TRBJ1-2
v_gene: TRBV12-3/TRBV12-4

CDR3aa: CASSSQTGGGDEQFF
j_gene: TRBJ2-1
v_gene: TRBV7-9

CDR3aa: CASGSDRGSPLHF
j_gene: TRBJ1-6
v_gene: TRBV7-6

CDR3aa: CASSPMALAGGELFF
j_gene: TRBJ2-2
v_gene: TRBV5-1

CDR3aa: CASGGGPIYNEQFF
j_gene: TRBJ2-1
v_gene: TRBV27

CDR3aa: CSASEWGNKTQNF
j_gene: TRBJ1-5
v_gene: TRBV20-1

CDR3aa: CASSLGGGAAETQYF
j_gene: TRBJ2-5
v_gene: TRBV7-7

CDR3aa: CASSSGGFNEKLFF
j_gene: TRBJ1-4
v_gene: TRBV5-5

CDR3aa: CASSQDLGARTDTQYF
j_gene: TRBJ2-3
v_gene: TRBV4-2

CDR3aa: CASSNLAGGVQETQYF
j_gene: TRBJ2-5
v_gene: TRBV27

CDR3aa: CASSLATAPNYGYTF
j_gene: TRBJ1-2
v_gene: TRBV5-5

CDR3aa: CASSSRFGTGNYGYTF
j_gene: TRBJ1-2
v_gene: TRBV5-5

CDR3aa: CSGRKQGANRAETQYF
j_gene: TRBJ2-5
v_gene: TRBV29-1

CDR3aa: CASSQLQGADTQYF
j_gene: TRBJ2-3
v_gene: TRBV4-1